This T cell receptor (beta chain) was retrieved from a study of CD8+CD57+ T cells in acquired aplastic anemia. The template used for profiling TCR beta VDJ and CDR3 was genomic DNA. One entry per CDR3 protein, called by TCRdb with MiXCR from the reads. The top ten hold 9.7% of the sample, which has roughly 190,000 distinct CDR3 sequences, 48% seen once. The CDR3 totals 13 residues. Losses at the gene ends were 4 bases for V and 6 bases for J; bases not matched to a gene: 7. CDR1 is SQVTM and CDR2 is ANQGSEA in the germline V gene. Whoever was chosen for sequencing had shown CD8+CD57+ cell expansion by flow cytometry.

The chain carries TRBV29-1 and TRBJ1-1, with 8 bases aligning to TRBD1. Sequenced: sorted CD4+, CD8+, or CD8+CD57+ T cells (not recorded which) from PBMCs. This receptor was obtained from a human donor with aplastic anemia. CDR3 region: CSVGDRLDSEAFF. The CDR3, as DNA: TGCAGCGTTGGGGACAGGTTGGACTCTGAAGCTTTCTTT.